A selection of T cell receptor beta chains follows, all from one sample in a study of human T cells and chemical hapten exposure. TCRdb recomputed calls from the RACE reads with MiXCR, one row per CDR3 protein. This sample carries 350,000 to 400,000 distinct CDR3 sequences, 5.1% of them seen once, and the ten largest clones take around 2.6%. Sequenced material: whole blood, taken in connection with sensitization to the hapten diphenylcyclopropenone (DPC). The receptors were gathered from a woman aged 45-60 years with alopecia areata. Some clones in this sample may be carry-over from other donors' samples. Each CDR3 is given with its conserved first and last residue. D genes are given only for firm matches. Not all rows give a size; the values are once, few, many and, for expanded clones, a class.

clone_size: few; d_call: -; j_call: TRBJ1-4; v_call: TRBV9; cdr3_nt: TGTGCCAGCAGCGTAGAAGGGAGGAATGAAAAACTGTTTTTT; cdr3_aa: CASSVEGRNEKLFF
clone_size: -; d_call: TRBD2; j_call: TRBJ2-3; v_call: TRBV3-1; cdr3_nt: TGTGCCAGCAGCCAAGTCGGGAGGGGCTATAGCACAGATACGCAGTATTTT; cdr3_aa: CASSQVGRGYSTDTQYF
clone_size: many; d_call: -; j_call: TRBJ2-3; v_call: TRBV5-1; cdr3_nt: TGCGCCAGCAGCTCCCGATGGGGGCGGGGTCCCGATACGCAGTATTTT; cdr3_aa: CASSSRWGRGPDTQYF
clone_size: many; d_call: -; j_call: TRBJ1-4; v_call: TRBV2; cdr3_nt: TGTGCCAGCAGTCGGGGACTCTTGAATGAAAAACTGTTTTTT; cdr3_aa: CASSRGLLNEKLFF
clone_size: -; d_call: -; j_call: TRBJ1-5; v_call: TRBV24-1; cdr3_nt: TGTGCCACAGCCCAGGGAAGCAATCAGCCCCAGCATTTT; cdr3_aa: CATAQGSNQPQHF
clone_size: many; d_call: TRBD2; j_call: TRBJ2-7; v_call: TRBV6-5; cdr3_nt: TGTGCCAGCAGGGCGACTAGCGGGATCGCCGGCTACGAGCAGTACTTC; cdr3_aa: CASRATSGIAGYEQYF
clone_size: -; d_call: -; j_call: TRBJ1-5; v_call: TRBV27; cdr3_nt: TGTGCCAGCAGCCGCCTCCGGACAGATAGCAATCAGCCCCAGCATTTT; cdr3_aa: CASSRLRTDSNQPQHF
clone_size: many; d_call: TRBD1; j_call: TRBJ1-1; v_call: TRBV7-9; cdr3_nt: TGTGCCAGCAGCCAGTCCGGACAGGGGCGAACTTTCTTT; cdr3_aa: CASSQSGQGRTFF
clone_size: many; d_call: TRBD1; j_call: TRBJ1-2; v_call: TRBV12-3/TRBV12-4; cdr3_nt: TGTGCCAGCAGTTTGACAGGGCCCTACGGCTACACCTTC; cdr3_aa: CASSLTGPYGYTF
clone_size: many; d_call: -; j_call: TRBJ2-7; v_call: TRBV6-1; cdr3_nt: TGTGCCAGCAGTGAACCGCTTGGGATCGCCTACGAGCAGTACTTC; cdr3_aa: CASSEPLGIAYEQYF
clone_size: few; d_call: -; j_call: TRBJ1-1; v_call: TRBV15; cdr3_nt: TGTGCCACCAGCAGAGATTCGTCAGGGCTTGGTGAAGCTTTCTTT; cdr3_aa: CATSRDSSGLGEAFF
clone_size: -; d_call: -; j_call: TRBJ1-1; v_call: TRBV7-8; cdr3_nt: TGTGCCAGCAGCGGGGGGGGCGCGGGGACGATCACTGAAGCTTTCTTT; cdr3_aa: CASSGGGAGTITEAFF
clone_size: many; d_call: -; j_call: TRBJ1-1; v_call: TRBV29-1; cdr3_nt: TGCAGCGTCGTCCCGAGGACAATCCTTCGGGAGGACACTGAAGCTTTCTTT; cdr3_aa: CSVVPRTILREDTEAFF
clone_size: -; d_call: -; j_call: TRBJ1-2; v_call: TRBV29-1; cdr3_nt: TGCAGCGTTGAACAATGGGATGGCTACACCTTC; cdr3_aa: CSVEQWDGYTF
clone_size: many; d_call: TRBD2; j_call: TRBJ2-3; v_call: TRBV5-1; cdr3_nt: TGCGCCAGCAGCTTGACAGCGGGGGCCCCCGATACGCAGTATTTT; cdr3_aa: CASSLTAGAPDTQYF
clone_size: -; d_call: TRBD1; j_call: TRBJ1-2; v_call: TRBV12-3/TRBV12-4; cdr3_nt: TGTGCCAGCAGTTCCAGACAGGGAAGGGGCGGCTACACCTTC; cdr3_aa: CASSSRQGRGGYTF
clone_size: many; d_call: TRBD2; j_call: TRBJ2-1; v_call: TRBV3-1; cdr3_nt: TGTGCCAGCAGTTTGGGACTAGCGGGAGCGGGTGAGCAGTTCTTC; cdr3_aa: CASSLGLAGAGEQFF
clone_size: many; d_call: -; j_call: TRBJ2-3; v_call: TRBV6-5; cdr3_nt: TGTGCCAGCAGTTACTCGACAGGGAGGGCCACAGATACGCAGTATTTT; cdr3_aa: CASSYSTGRATDTQYF
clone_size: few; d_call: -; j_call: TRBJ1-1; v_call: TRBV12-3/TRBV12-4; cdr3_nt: TGTGCCAGCAGACAGGACAGAGGAAGTGCTGAAGCTTTCTTT; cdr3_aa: CASRQDRGSAEAFF
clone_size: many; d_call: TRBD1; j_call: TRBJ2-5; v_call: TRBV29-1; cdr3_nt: TGCAGCGTTGGGGACAGGGTTCGAGAGACCCAGTACTTC; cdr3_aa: CSVGDRVRETQYF
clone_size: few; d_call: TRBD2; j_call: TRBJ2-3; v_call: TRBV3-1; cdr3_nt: TGTGCCAGCAGCGATAGCGGGGGGGCCGAAGATACGCAGTATTTT; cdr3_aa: CASSDSGGAEDTQYF
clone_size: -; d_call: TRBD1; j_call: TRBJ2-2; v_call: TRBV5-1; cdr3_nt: TGCGCCAGCAGCCTAGGACAGGGGGACACCGGGGAGCTGTTTTTT; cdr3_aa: CASSLGQGDTGELFF
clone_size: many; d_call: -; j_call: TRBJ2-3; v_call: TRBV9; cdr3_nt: TGTGCCAGCAGCGCCAACCCGGACTCCCGGGCTAGCACAGATACGCAGTATTTT; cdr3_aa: CASSANPDSRASTDTQYF
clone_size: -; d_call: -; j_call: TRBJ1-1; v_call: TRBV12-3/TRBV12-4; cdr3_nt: TGTGCCAGCAGCCTGGGGGGGCAAGGTGAAGCTTTCTTT; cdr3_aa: CASSLGGQGEAFF
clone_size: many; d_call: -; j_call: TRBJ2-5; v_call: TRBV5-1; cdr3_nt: TGCGCCAGCAGCGCCGGACAGCTACAAGAGACCCAGTACTTC; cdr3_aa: CASSAGQLQETQYF
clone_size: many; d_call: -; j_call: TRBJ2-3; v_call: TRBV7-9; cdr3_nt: TGTGCCAGCAGCCACCGAAGCGGAGCCAGCACAGATACGCAGTATTTT; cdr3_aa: CASSHRSGASTDTQYF